The 28 T cell receptor beta chains below were found in one sample sequenced in a study of shared clonotypes between healthy human individuals. The table came from immunoSEQ multiplex PCR; TCRdb's copy has only in-frame clones and leaves some out. The repertoire holds about 2.5 million clones, with 85% to 95% as singletons. Material for sequencing was naive CD4+ T cells from PBMCs. The subset denotes: CD45RA+ positively selected. The source is a man between 18 and 35 years old in good health. Some clones in this sample may be carry-over from other donors' samples.

This chain joins TRBV18 and TRBJ2-1, with TRBD1 matching 9 bases. CDR1 and CDR2 from the germline V gene are KGHSH and LQKENI. This CDR3 region has 15 residues. V lost 3 bases to trimming and J lost 5 bases; unmatched junction nucleotides: 5. The CDR3 sequence: CASSPRTGAHNEQFF. The CDR3 coding sequence is TGTGCCAGCTCACCCAGGACAGGGGCTCACAATGAGCAGTTCTTC. Combining the CDR3 with reference TRBV18 and TRBJ2-1 gives the whole variable domain NAGVMQNPRHLVRRRGQEARLRCSPMKGHSHVYWYRQLPEEGLKFMVYLQKENIIDESGMPKERFSAEFPKEGPSILRIQQVVRGDSAAYFCASSPRTGAHNEQFFGPGTRLTVL.

A remark on this clone: Distinct nucleotide sequences in the sample also encode this CDR3. V and J are TRBV5-1 and TRBJ2-1; 8 positions agree with TRBD2. Germline values: CDR1 SGHRS, CDR2 YFSETQ. This CDR3 comprises 15 residues. Trimming cost V 3 bases and J 4 bases; bases outside gene matches: 6. The chain's CDR3 is CASSSVAGGYNEQFF. CDR3 nucleotides: TGCGCCAGCAGCTCCGTTGCGGGAGGATACAATGAGCAGTTCTTC. Using reference TRBV5-1 and TRBJ2-1 for the parts outside the CDR3, the full variable domain is KAGVTQTPRYLIKTRGQQVTLSCSPISGHRSVSWYQQTPGQGLQFLFEYFSETQRNKGNFPGRFSGRQFSNSRSEMNVSTLELGDSALYLCASSSVAGGYNEQFFGPGTRLTVL.

This sequence joins TRBV5-1 and TRBJ2-7; 7 positions agree with TRBD2. The V gene's germline CDR1 is SGHRS and CDR2 YFSETQ. This CDR3 comprises 17 residues. After removal of 0 bases from V and 0 bases from J, the junction contained 9 bases not matched to a gene. In DNA form, the CDR3 reads TGCGCCAGCAGCTTGGTTAGTCTAGCGGATTTCTCCTACGAGCAGTACTTC. As protein: CASSLVSLADFSYEQYF.

This chain connects TRBV5-1 to TRBJ2-1; D possibly corresponds to TRBD1 (6 bases). V was clipped by 5 bases and J by 11 bases, with 20 bases between them. This CDR3 contains 14 residues. The V gene's germline CDR1 is SGHRS and CDR2 YFSETQ. The CDR3 nucleotides read TGCGCCAGCAGGCCGGTCCTACAGGGTGACAAGCAGTTCTTC. Residues: CASRPVLQGDKQFF.

The table lists this clone with a count of one. This chain connects TRBV30 to TRBJ1-4, with TRBD1 as a possible D gene (5 bases). From germline, CDR1 is GTSNPN and CDR2 SVGIG (reference sequence). The CDR3 spans 15 residues. The V end was cut by 0 bases, the J end by 0 bases, with 8 bases between. The CDR3: CAWSVGVATNEKLFF. The CDR3 nucleotides read TGTGCCTGGAGTGTAGGGGTCGCAACTAATGAAAAACTGTTTTTT.

This clone showed up just once. CDR3 sequence: CATSREVREPGYTF. The CDR3 bases are TGTGCCACCAGCAGAGAGGTCAGGGAACCTGGCTACACCTTC. The chain carries TRBV15 and TRBJ1-2; perhaps TRBD1 as D (5 bases). The CDR3 totals 14 residues. V was trimmed by 0 bases and J by 7 bases, leaving 12 bases between them. CDR1 LNHNV and CDR2 YYDKDF come from the germline V gene (reference sequence). Complete variable domain (other parts from reference TRBV15 and TRBJ1-2): DAMVIQNPRYQVTQFGKPVTLSCSQTLNHNVMYWYQQKSSQAPKLLFHYYDKDFNNEADTPDNFQSRRPNTSFCFLDIRSPGLGDTAMYLCATSREVREPGYTFGSGTRLTVV.

The count of this clone is one. The chain couples TRBV5-1 to TRBJ2-2; no clear D gene. V was cut by 1 base and J by 0 bases, with 10 bases left in between. This CDR3 has 16 residues. The V gene's germline CDR1 is SGHRS and CDR2 YFSETQ. In DNA, the CDR3 is TGCGCCAGCAGCTTGTTGCCACAGCCGAACACCGGGGAGCTGTTTTTT. This translates into CASSLLPQPNTGELFF.

This chain joins TRBV28 and TRBJ1-6, with unresolved D. Germline assignment: CDR1 MDHEN and CDR2 SYDVKM. Deletions cut 6 bases from V and 7 bases from J, with 7 bases between. CDR3 length: 12 amino acids. The CDR3 protein is CASRGLNSPLHF. In nucleotides, the CDR3 is TGTGCCAGCAGGGGCCTCAATTCACCCCTCCACTTT.

This clone was seen a handful of times. The chain couples TRBV10-3 to TRBJ1-2; 8 nucleotides line up with TRBD1. Germline V gives CDR1 ENHRY, CDR2 SYGVKD. V shed 5 bases and J 3 bases; nucleotides not matched to a gene: 5. This CDR3 is built from 14 residues. The CDR3 coding sequence is TGTGCCATCAGTCCACAGGGGGTGGACTATGGCTACACCTTC. It yields the protein CAISPQGVDYGYTF.

The chain is built from TRBV7-9 and TRBJ2-5; TRBD1 matches at 11 bases. Germline V gene sequence: CDR1 SEHNR, CDR2 FQNEAQ (reference sequence). Trimming at V came to 5 bases and at J to 2 bases, leaving 7 bases not matched to a gene. The length of the CDR3 is 16 residues. CDR3 nucleotides: TGTGCCAGCAGCCAAGGACAGGGGGCCGATCAAGAGACCCAGTACTTC. This encodes CASSQGQGADQETQYF.

This CDR3 reads CASSVSDRTNYGYTF. The CDR3 nucleotides are TGTGCCAGCAGTGTATCGGACCGAACTAACTATGGCTACACCTTC. The genes are TRBV2 and TRBJ1-2; D is undetermined. CDR1 and CDR2 from the germline V gene are SNHLY and FYNNEI. V lost 4 bases and J 0 bases, leaving 12 bases between the germline ends. This CDR3 comprises 15 residues.

This sequence joins TRBV5-4 and TRBJ2-3; 9 positions agree with TRBD2. The J segment lost 2 bases and the V segment lost 0 bases, leaving 4 bases of the junction unmatched. Germline V gene data show CDR1 as SGHNT and CDR2 as YYREEE (reference sequence). The CDR3 extends over 16 amino acids. CDR3 residues: CASSLVSGRVTDTQYF. The DNA of the CDR3 is TGTGCCAGCAGCTTGGTTAGCGGGAGAGTCACAGATACGCAGTATTTT.

V gene TRBV4-3 combines with J gene TRBJ1-3; possibly TRBD1 for D (6 bases). The CDR3 is 14 residues long. Trimming took off 6 bases at V and 3 bases at J, with 12 bases between the two ends. Germline lookup yields CDR1 LGHNA and CDR2 YSLEER. The CDR3 protein is CASRGAQGGNTIYF. As DNA, the CDR3 is TGCGCCAGCAGGGGGGCCCAGGGTGGAAACACCATATATTTT.

V usage is TRBV2 and J usage is TRBJ1-6; D unresolved. Trimming pared 6 bases from V and 9 bases from J, leaving 18 bases between. Germline assignment: CDR1 SNHLY and CDR2 FYNNEI. This CDR3 contains 15 residues. The CDR3 DNA follows: TGTGCCAGCAGCTTACAAGGACCCCCGAGTTCACCCCTCCACTTT. This codes for CASSLQGPPSSPLHF.

On this clone itself: Other DNA sequences in this specimen translate into the identical CDR3. The chain is built from TRBV28 and TRBJ1-5; 9 bases line up with TRBD1. CDR3 length: 15 residues. In germline, CDR1 is MDHEN, CDR2 SYDVKM. J gave up 2 bases and V 6 bases, and 5 bases lay outside the gene matches. This CDR3 reads CASRLTGGGNQPQHF. In nucleotides, the CDR3 is TGTGCCAGCAGACTCACAGGGGGCGGCAATCAGCCCCAGCATTTT.

Only a few counts were recorded for this clone. V is TRBV6-1 and J is TRBJ1-5; D perhaps matches TRBD1 (6 bases). The CDR3 sequence is 14 residues long. CDR1 and CDR2 (germline): MNHNS, SASEGT. The V gene lost 0 bases and the J gene lost 6 bases, with 9 bases spanning the gap. CDR3 in DNA: TGTGCCAGCAGTGAAGCTTTCAGGGGTCAGCCCCAGCATTTT. It translates to CASSEAFRGQPQHF.

The chain links TRBV11-2 to TRBJ2-1, with a tentative D call TRBD1 (5 bases). From germline, CDR1 is SGHAT and CDR2 FQNNGV. The CDR3 extends over 15 amino acids. Trimming shortened V by 1 base and J by 6 bases, and 13 bases separated the two germline ends. For the CDR3, the DNA is TGTGCCAGCAGCTTAGCGGTGGGGCTGGCCAATGAGCAGTTCTTC. It yields the protein CASSLAVGLANEQFF.

The chain employs TRBV7-3 and TRBJ2-5; D gene uncertain. V was trimmed by 1 base and J by 5 bases, leaving 8 bases between them. Germline V gene sequence: CDR1 SGHTA, CDR2 FQGTGA. The CDR3 has 13 residues. This CDR3 is CASSLSPTETQYF. CDR3 nucleotides: TGTGCCAGCAGCTTAAGTCCAACGGAGACCCAGTACTTC.

On this clone itself: Other DNA sequences in the same sample also yield this CDR3. This CDR3 is CASSIGQGYGYTF. In nucleotides, the CDR3 is TGTGCCAGTAGTATCGGACAGGGCTATGGCTACACCTTC. The V and J genes are TRBV19 and TRBJ1-2; 8 nucleotides match TRBD1. The CDR3 sequence is 13 residues long. The ends lost 3 bases at V and 4 bases at J; junction bases unmatched: 1. Germline V gives CDR1 LNHDA, CDR2 SQIVND (reference sequence).

The chain employs TRBV5-6 and TRBJ2-7; TRBD2 agrees at 7 bases. The CDR3 covers 15 residues. From germline, CDR1 is SGHDT and CDR2 YYEEEE. V trimming: 4 bases; J trimming: 5 bases; junction bases outside the gene matches: 12. In DNA form, the CDR3 reads TGTGCCAGCAGCGGGGGGGTCGGCAGGAGGGACGAGCAGTACTTC. This translates into CASSGGVGRRDEQYF.

The chain recombines TRBV5-1 with TRBJ2-7; D possibly corresponds to TRBD2 (6 bases). The CDR3 length is 14 residues. V was pared by 4 bases and J by 4 bases, with 15 bases between. Germline V gene lookup returns CDR1 SGHRS and CDR2 YFSETQ. CDR3 protein: CASSPGGGGYEQYF. CDR3 sequence (DNA): TGCGCCAGCAGCCCTGGTGGAGGAGGGTACGAGCAGTACTTC.

For the CDR3, the DNA is TGTGCCAGCAGCCCCCAAAGGGGGCTTCAGTACGAGCAGTACTTC. Translated: CASSPQRGLQYEQYF. V and J are TRBV7-3 and TRBJ2-7, with 7 bases that match TRBD1. The length of the CDR3 is 15 residues. The germline V gene has CDR1 SGHTA and CDR2 FQGTGA. The trim removed 5 bases at V and 4 bases at J, leaving 11 bases unmatched.

V usage is TRBV7-2 and J usage is TRBJ2-4; TRBD1 aligns across 8 bases. The CDR3 has 13 amino acids. Germline values: CDR1 SGHTA, CDR2 FQGNSA. The V segment lost 5 bases and the J segment 13 bases; nucleotides outside the gene matches: 10. The CDR3, as DNA: TGTGCCAGCAGCCCGACAGGGGCTTTTAGCCAGTACTTC. Encoded protein: CASSPTGAFSQYF.

This clone appeared once. This rearrangement joins TRBV6-1 to TRBJ1-2, with 9 bases matching TRBD1. This CDR3 is built from 16 residues. The germline V gene encodes CDR1 MNHNS and CDR2 SASEGT. V dropped 1 base and J dropped 7; count of bases not matched to a gene: 10. The DNA for the CDR3 is TGTGCCAGCAGTGAAGAACGGGGACAGGGAAAGATTGGCTACACCTTC. It is translated as CASSEERGQGKIGYTF.

The chain is built from TRBV5-1 and TRBJ1-1, with unresolved D. This CDR3 is 14 amino acids long. The V and J ends lost 0 bases and 1 base respectively, with 7 bases between them. Germline CDR1 reads SGHRS; CDR2 reads YFSETQ. The chain's CDR3 is CASSLVMENTEAFF. The DNA for the CDR3 is TGCGCCAGCAGCTTGGTGATGGAGAACACTGAAGCTTTCTTT.

V is TRBV7-6 and J is TRBJ2-1, with D perhaps given as TRBD1 or TRBD2 (5 bases each). Germline lookup yields CDR1 SGHVS and CDR2 FNYEAQ. Trimming shortened V by 2 bases and J by 15 bases, and 17 bases separated the two germline ends. This CDR3 contains 13 residues. CDR3 coding DNA: TGTGCCAGCAGCTTATCGGGTGCGACGGGGCTGTTCTTC. This codes for CASSLSGATGLFF.

The chain couples TRBV28 to TRBJ2-7, with 7 bases fitting TRBD2. Germline trimming cut 8 bases from V and 3 bases from J; bases unmatched to any gene: 16. The CDR3 consists of 16 residues. Per germline, CDR1 MDHEN and CDR2 SYDVKM. CDR3 nucleotides: TGTGCCAGCTTTAACGGTAGGGTAAGCGGGAACTACGAGCAGTACTTC. Translating it yields CASFNGRVSGNYEQYF.

The chain recombines TRBV2 with TRBJ1-1, with D hard to call. There are 14 residues in the CDR3. The V end lost 5 bases, the J end lost 0 bases, and 10 bases lay between the germline ends. The V gene's germline CDR1 is SNHLY and CDR2 FYNNEI. The CDR3 DNA reads as TGTGCCAGCAGTTATGACAATTTGAACACTGAAGCTTTCTTT. Residues: CASSYDNLNTEAFF. The variable domain in full, with the rest retrieved from reference TRBV2 and TRBJ1-1, is EPEVTQTPSHQVTQMGQEVILRCVPISNHLYFYWYRQILGQKVEFLVSFYNNEISEKSEIFDDQFSVERPDGSNFTLKIRSTKLEDSAMYFCASSYDNLNTEAFFGQGTRLTVV.